This T cell receptor beta chain was sequenced during a study of blood T cells in healthy people across ages. General study results and limits: One million T cells yielded diversity estimates that were considered underestimates.

Sample-barcoded 5' priming and a J-beta primer mix drove a second PCR of 7 to 11 cycles. There were at least 2.5 million CDR3-containing paired-end reads obtained from each sample. TCRdb reprocessed the 5' RACE reads with MiXCR, giving one entry per CDR3 protein. The table includes about 1.5 million distinct CDR3 sequences, around 40% detected once. Per germline, CDR1 MNHNS and CDR2 SASEGT. Trimming took 3 bases from V and 5 from J, leaving 8 bases between them. The CDR3 sequence is 13 residues long. About this clonotype itself: Its specificity is not known.

Healthy Caucasians from Russia aged roughly 6 to 95 served as donors. Collection of ten milliliters of peripheral blood was performed for each donor. The material sequenced was blood. The chain joins TRBV6-1 to TRBJ1-5, with no clear D. The source is a woman between 18 and 29 years old in good health. The CDR3 nucleotides are TGTGCCAGCAGTGATTCGGGTTATCAGCCCCAGCATTTT. As protein: CASSDSGYQPQHF.